Listed below are T cell receptor beta chains from one sample, sequenced in a study of radiotherapy plus CTLA-4 blockade in lung cancer. Produced via immunoSEQ multiplex PCR; TCRdb's table is partial and in-frame only. The sample lists about 77,000 clones, less than 85% occurring once. This material consisted of peripheral blood, taken from a patient treated with radiotherapy plus ipilimumab. These receptor sequences come from a human donor with non-small cell lung cancer whose response to radiotherapy plus ipilimumab could not be evaluated. CDR3s include the opening cysteine and the closing phenylalanine or tryptophan. Fields, in order: clone size, J gene, V gene, CDR3 protein. Expanded clones get a size class; other rows say once, few or many, or leave the size out.

.	TRBJ2-7	TRBV6-1	CASRAYRVPFYEQYF
.	TRBJ2-2	TRBV10-1	CASYVDRGNTGELFF
.	TRBJ1-1	TRBV5-1	CASSREANTEAFF
.	TRBJ2-1	TRBV5-1	CASSSQWGLDYNEQFF
.	TRBJ2-7	TRBV6-6	CASSYSDTSYEQYF
.	TRBJ2-7	TRBV6-5	CASIDTGGRRHEQYF
.	TRBJ2-1	TRBV18	CASSPPHRDRENEQFF
.	TRBJ1-5	TRBV5-1	CASSLEAAGQPQHF
.	TRBJ2-5	TRBV5-1	CASSLGQQETQYF
.	.	TRBV27	CASSSSTPTGVYEQYF
.	TRBJ1-6	TRBV11-2	CASSLSREENSPLHF
.	TRBJ2-1	TRBV15	CATSREISGGVINEQFF
.	TRBJ1-2	TRBV28	CASSPPGSNYGYTF
.	TRBJ1-1	TRBV7-3	CASSEGRNTEAFF
.	TRBJ2-1	TRBV7-3	CASSLRPDLVNEQFF
.	TRBJ2-1	TRBV2	CASLVVWAGDGEQFF
.	TRBJ2-5	TRBV4-2	CASSQEVRQGQTQYF
few	TRBJ2-3	TRBV6-4	CASSTSGTSGSYTDTQYF
many	TRBJ2-6	TRBV5-1	CASSLDTSGGYSGANVLTF
.	TRBJ1-6	TRBV28	CASSLMGLYFNSPLHF
.	TRBJ2-5	TRBV4-3	CASSHLGGAETQYF
.	TRBJ1-5	TRBV7-9	CASSSGVGNQPQHF
.	TRBJ2-4	TRBV28	CASSLLPGQGADIQYF
few	TRBJ1-4	TRBV11-3	CASSRGLNRGLGEKLFF
.	TRBJ1-4	TRBV11-3	CASSQDRVNEKLFF
.	TRBJ2-1	TRBV14	CASSPDRGHWNEQFF
.	TRBJ1-2	TRBV7-2	CASSPLSGQGIYGYTF
.	TRBJ1-1	TRBV6-5	CASSGGISNTEAFF
few	TRBJ2-7	TRBV6-5	CASRSSYEQYF
.	TRBJ1-1	TRBV7-8	CASSLPGGVNTEAFF
.	TRBJ1-1	TRBV7-8	CASRLGGVDTEAFF
.	TRBJ2-4	TRBV6-5	CASASYGGLVQYF
.	TRBJ2-7	TRBV11-3	CASSLSIGGSSYEQYF
.	TRBJ1-4	TRBV5-1	CASSLERGGGEKLFF
.	TRBJ2-7	TRBV7-2	CASSGLALAYEQYF
once	TRBJ2-3	TRBV2	CASSERAGGYTDTQYF
.	TRBJ2-6	TRBV5-1	CASSLRDNSGANVLTF
once	TRBJ1-1	TRBV5-1	CASSGTGYGNTEAFF
.	TRBJ1-2	TRBV30	CAWNPGQGGYGYTF
few	TRBJ1-4	TRBV5-4	CASSLDHFRGNEKLFF
.	TRBJ1-1	TRBV28	CASSLADMNTEAFF
.	TRBJ1-2	TRBV5-5	CASSTRQGSGYGYTF
.	TRBJ1-2	TRBV6-5	CASSSPGGYGYTF
once	TRBJ2-2	TRBV6-5	CASSYSWVQGGELFF
.	TRBJ1-2	TRBV27	CASSSGTGRDGYTF
.	TRBJ1-2	TRBV5-6	CASSLGDRGHGYTF
.	TRBJ2-5	TRBV7-9	CASSRLAGGQETQYF
.	TRBJ1-5	TRBV4-3	CASSRNRGVSNQPQHF
.	TRBJ1-1	TRBV10-1	CASRDREGTEAFF
.	TRBJ2-3	TRBV9	CASSVGRTSGKGDTQYF
.	TRBJ1-3	TRBV6-6	CASSRGSSGNTIYF
.	TRBJ2-1	TRBV29-1	CSVAGGVKYNEQFF
.	TRBJ2-2	TRBV7-9	CASSQYGQARPANTGELFF
once	TRBJ1-1	TRBV13	CASSLTDRAEKPEAFF
.	TRBJ1-1	TRBV19	CASSMSGLNTEAFF